These T cell receptor beta chains were read from a single sample in a study of cytomegalovirus exposure and HLA in healthy donors. Data came from immunoSEQ multiplex PCR; TCRdb stores just in-frame clones and leaves some out. The sample holds fewer than 200,000 clones, approximately 80% seen once. Sequenced material: PBMCs. The source of these receptors is a woman in her twenties or thirties in good health and CMV-seropositive. CDR3s include the opening cysteine and the closing phenylalanine or tryptophan. The D gene is left open where the match is weak. Only some rows state a clone size, as once, few, many or a class for expanded clones.

cdr3_nt: TGTGCCAGCAGCAATTTGCGTATGAGAAATCAGCCCCAGCATTTT; cdr3_aa: CASSNLRMRNQPQHF; clone_size: -; v_call: TRBV28; j_call: TRBJ1-5; d_call: -; cdr3_length: 15
cdr3_nt: TGTGCCAGCAGTTTTTCCGGGACACAACTTCTCTATGGCTACACCTTC; cdr3_aa: CASSFSGTQLLYGYTF; clone_size: -; v_call: TRBV28; j_call: TRBJ1-2; d_call: -; cdr3_length: 16
cdr3_nt: TGTGCCAGCAGCCGGGGACAGGATCGAAAGGAGCTGTTTTTT; cdr3_aa: CASSRGQDRKELFF; clone_size: -; v_call: TRBV7-2; j_call: TRBJ2-2; d_call: TRBD1; cdr3_length: 14
cdr3_nt: TGTGCCAGCAGCCTTAAGGGGTTGAGCTCCTATAATTCACCCCTCCACTTT; cdr3_aa: CASSLKGLSSYNSPLHF; clone_size: few; v_call: TRBV7-8; j_call: TRBJ1-6; d_call: -; cdr3_length: 17
cdr3_nt: TGTGCCAGCAATCTAGCGGGGGGTACAGGAGATACGCAGTATTTT; cdr3_aa: CASNLAGGTGDTQYF; clone_size: few; v_call: TRBV2; j_call: TRBJ2-3; d_call: TRBD2; cdr3_length: 15
cdr3_nt: TGCAGCGTCGAGACAGGGCTCGACACTGAAGCTTTCTTT; cdr3_aa: CSVETGLDTEAFF; clone_size: -; v_call: TRBV29-1; j_call: TRBJ1-1; d_call: TRBD1; cdr3_length: 13
cdr3_nt: TGTGCCAGCAGCTTAGAACAGCCCTTGTACACCGGGGAGCTGTTTTTT; cdr3_aa: CASSLEQPLYTGELFF; clone_size: -; v_call: TRBV7-2; j_call: TRBJ2-2; d_call: -; cdr3_length: 16
cdr3_nt: TGTGCCAGCAGCCAAGATAGGGGACTAGCGGGGGAGCAGTTCTTC; cdr3_aa: CASSQDRGLAGEQFF; clone_size: -; v_call: TRBV4-2; j_call: TRBJ2-1; d_call: TRBD2; cdr3_length: 15
cdr3_nt: TGTGCCAGCAGCTTGGAGGACAGGGCGGCAGATACGCAGTATTTT; cdr3_aa: CASSLEDRAADTQYF; clone_size: once; v_call: TRBV5-5; j_call: TRBJ2-3; d_call: TRBD1; cdr3_length: 15
cdr3_nt: TGTGCCAGCAGTGAAGCGCTTCTGGCAGGGGATAAAAAACTGTTTTTT; cdr3_aa: CASSEALLAGDKKLFF; clone_size: once; v_call: TRBV2; j_call: TRBJ1-4; d_call: -; cdr3_length: 16
cdr3_nt: TGCGCCAGCAGCCAAGTTGAGGCCCCGGAAAACACTGAAGCTTTCTTT; cdr3_aa: CASSQVEAPENTEAFF; clone_size: -; v_call: TRBV4-3; j_call: TRBJ1-1; d_call: -; cdr3_length: 16
cdr3_nt: TGTGCCACCAGCAGAGTCACAGGGGGCAAAGGAAACACCATATATTTT; cdr3_aa: CATSRVTGGKGNTIYF; clone_size: -; v_call: TRBV15; j_call: TRBJ1-3; d_call: TRBD1; cdr3_length: 16
cdr3_nt: TGTGCCAGCTCACCACCGTCAGGGCGCGACTATGGCTACACCTTC; cdr3_aa: CASSPPSGRDYGYTF; clone_size: -; v_call: TRBV18; j_call: TRBJ1-2; d_call: -; cdr3_length: 15
cdr3_nt: TGTGCCAGCAGCGTATCCTGGGGGCGTGCAGATACGCAGTATTTT; cdr3_aa: CASSVSWGRADTQYF; clone_size: -; v_call: TRBV7-2; j_call: TRBJ2-3; d_call: -; cdr3_length: 15
cdr3_nt: TGTGCCAGCAGTGAAGCAGGGGGTTCCCTCAATGAGCAGTTCTTC; cdr3_aa: CASSEAGGSLNEQFF; clone_size: -; v_call: TRBV2; j_call: TRBJ2-1; d_call: -; cdr3_length: 15
cdr3_nt: TGTGCCAGTAGGGGACAGGCCACTGAAGCTTTCTTT; cdr3_aa: CASRGQATEAFF; clone_size: once; v_call: TRBV19; j_call: TRBJ1-1; d_call: TRBD1; cdr3_length: 12
cdr3_nt: TGCAGCGCCTCAAGCGGATCCTACAATGAGCAGTTCTTC; cdr3_aa: CSASSGSYNEQFF; clone_size: -; v_call: TRBV29-1; j_call: TRBJ2-1; d_call: -; cdr3_length: 13
cdr3_nt: TGTGCCAGCAGCCCCGGACAGAGTTATGATCAGCCCCAGCATTTT; cdr3_aa: CASSPGQSYDQPQHF; clone_size: few; v_call: TRBV28; j_call: TRBJ1-5; d_call: -; cdr3_length: 15
cdr3_nt: TGTGCCAGCAGCTTAGAAGTGGCAGGGTGGCGGTTCTTC; cdr3_aa: CASSLEVAGWRFF; clone_size: -; v_call: TRBV7-2; j_call: TRBJ2-1; d_call: -; cdr3_length: 13
cdr3_nt: TGTGCCAGTAGGGGGGGGGAGAGGAGCAATCAGCCCCAGCATTTT; cdr3_aa: CASRGGERSNQPQHF; clone_size: -; v_call: TRBV19; j_call: TRBJ1-5; d_call: -; cdr3_length: 15
cdr3_nt: TGTGCCAGCAGCTTAGAGCGGGGTCGGCCGTCAGATACGCAGTATTTT; cdr3_aa: CASSLERGRPSDTQYF; clone_size: few; v_call: TRBV7-2; j_call: TRBJ2-3; d_call: TRBD2; cdr3_length: 16
cdr3_nt: TGTGCCAGCTCACCACCGGGGGGGAAGGAGAATGAGCAGTTCTTC; cdr3_aa: CASSPPGGKENEQFF; clone_size: -; v_call: TRBV18; j_call: TRBJ2-1; d_call: TRBD2; cdr3_length: 15
cdr3_nt: TGTGCCAGCAGCTATGGACAGCTCGGCGGCTACACCTTC; cdr3_aa: CASSYGQLGGYTF; clone_size: -; v_call: TRBV5-6; j_call: TRBJ1-2; d_call: -; cdr3_length: 13
cdr3_nt: TGTGCCAGCAGCTTCTCCAACTATGGCTACACCTTC; cdr3_aa: CASSFSNYGYTF; clone_size: -; v_call: TRBV5-6; j_call: TRBJ1-2; d_call: -; cdr3_length: 12
cdr3_nt: TGTGCCAGCAGCACCGGACAGGGGGGAATTAGGTCACCCCTCCACTTT; cdr3_aa: CASSTGQGGIRSPLHF; clone_size: -; v_call: TRBV11-2; j_call: TRBJ1-6; d_call: TRBD1; cdr3_length: 16